This TCR beta chain was found in a study of T cell changes during pregnancy in multiple sclerosis. The germline gives CDR1 LGHNA, CDR2 YSLEER. V lost 0 bases and J lost 1, with 14 bases in between. The CDR3 covers 17 residues. Sequencing was performed with immunoSEQ multiplex PCR; in TCRdb, only in-frame clones are kept and a portion is missing. The data contain roughly 59,000 clones, 91% of them seen just once; the ten biggest clones take up approximately 1.5%. The source is a female donor in good health, enrolled as a control in a pregnancy study. The J gene is TRBJ2-3, the V gene TRBV4-3; D remains unclear. Sequencing used peripheral blood, obtained in the third trimester of pregnancy. The CDR3 loop reads CASSQDLRFRGTDTQYF. The DNA of the CDR3 is TGCGCCAGCAGCCAAGATCTACGGTTCCGGGGCACAGATACGCAGTATTTT.